Presented here are 9 T cell receptor beta chains from one specimen sequenced in a study of control samples from healthy donors and cancer patients. Assay: immunoSEQ multiplex PCR; the TCRdb copy retains only in-frame clones and omits some. The table includes 70,000 to 80,000 clones, around nine tenths detected once. The sequencing sample was made of PBMCs. Receptor source: a woman aged 45 to 65 with colorectal cancer.

The chain recombines TRBV29-1 with TRBJ2-4; 10 bases map to TRBD2. The junction had 4 bases not matched to a gene; V was cut back by 3 bases and J by 8 bases. Germline V gives CDR1 SQVTM, CDR2 ANQGSEA. This CDR3 region has 13 residues. The CDR3 coding sequence is TGCAGCGTTGAGAGCGGGGGGGCGGACATTCAGTACTTC. Translating gives CSVESGGADIQYF.

The chain recombines TRBV3-1 (or the pseudogene TRBV3-2) with TRBJ2-3; D is tentatively TRBD1 or TRBD2 (5 bases each). V was cut by 4 bases and J by 5 bases, with 10 bases left in between. Germline V lookup: CDR1 LGHDT, CDR2 YNNKEL (reference sequence). The CDR3 contains 13 residues. CDR3 DNA sequence: TGTGCCAGCAGCCGGGGGTATAGAGATACGCAGTATTTT. Protein product: CASSRGYRDTQYF.

The chain carries TRBV5-6 and TRBJ2-7; D possibly matches TRBD1 or TRBD2 (5 bases each). The CDR3 contains 16 residues. V lost 0 bases and J lost 7, with 20 bases in between. From germline, CDR1 is SGHDT and CDR2 YYEEEE. The CDR3 spells CASSLAGLSGSLEQYV. CDR3 DNA sequence: TGTGCCAGCAGCTTGGCGGGGCTGAGCGGTTCCCTTGAGCAGTACGTC.

The chain couples TRBV7-2 to TRBJ2-2, with D unclear. V gave up 0 bases and J gave up 0 bases, with 5 bases separating them. Germline V gives CDR1 SGHTA, CDR2 FQGNSA. The CDR3 totals 15 residues. The CDR3 sequence is CASSLAVSNTGELFF. The CDR3 DNA reads as TGTGCCAGCAGCTTAGCAGTTTCGAACACCGGGGAGCTGTTTTTT.

This rearrangement joins TRBV27 to TRBJ2-3; a weak D match, TRBD2 (5 bases). CDR3 length: 14 residues. In germline, CDR1 is MNHEY, CDR2 SMNVEV (reference sequence). Trimming cost V 10 bases and J 1 base, with 15 bases left between them. The CDR3 reads CATQAVLGTDTQYF. DNA for the CDR3: TGTGCCACCCAAGCGGTCTTGGGCACAGATACGCAGTATTTT.

The J gene is TRBJ1-6, the V gene TRBV30, with 7 bases that match TRBD1. Germline-derived CDR1 and CDR2 are GTSNPN and SVGIG (reference sequence). The CDR3 is 13 residues long. The J segment lost 6 bases and the V segment lost 5 bases, leaving 4 bases of the junction unmatched. The CDR3 region is CAWDGTANSPLHF. The CDR3 bases are TGTGCCTGGGATGGGACAGCTAATTCACCCCTCCACTTT.

As regards this clone: Other nucleotide sequences from this sample produce the same CDR3. This chain links TRBV5-4 with TRBJ1-1, with D tentatively TRBD1 (6 bases). This CDR3 contains 13 residues. The germline gives CDR1 SGHNT, CDR2 YYREEE (reference sequence). With 0 bases removed from V and 5 bases from J, the gap between germline ends came to 8 bases. CDR3 residues: CASSLGGRTEAFF. DNA for the CDR3: TGTGCCAGCAGCTTGGGGGGGCGAACTGAAGCTTTCTTT.

This rearrangement joins TRBV30 to TRBJ2-5; TRBD2 might be the D (7 bases). This CDR3 contains 14 residues. The V gene's germline CDR1 is GTSNPN and CDR2 SVGIG (reference sequence). V lost 3 bases, J lost 5 bases, and 16 bases lay in between. CDR3 bases: TGTGCCTGGAGCCCCGGCGGGGGCGGGGAGACCCAGTACTTC. It encodes CAWSPGGGGETQYF.

This sequence joins TRBV4-1 and TRBJ1-2; no clear D gene. Looked up from germline, CDR1 is MGHRA and CDR2 is YSYEKL. CDR3 length: 14 residues. V dropped 0 bases and J dropped 9 bases, with 14 bases sitting between them. CDR3 in DNA: TGCGCCAGCAGCCAAGATGGAACGATTAATAGCTACACCTTC. Translated, it gives CASSQDGTINSYTF.